The source of this T cell receptor (beta chain) is a study of CD8+CD57+ T cells in acquired aplastic anemia. Using genomic DNA as the template, TCR beta VDJ and CDR3 profiling was carried out. TCRdb reanalysed the reads using MiXCR and keeps one entry per CDR3 protein. The table lists over 150,000 distinct CDR3 sequences, nearly 65% of them singletons. Patients chosen for sequencing had CD8+CD57+ cells that had expanded, as shown by flow cytometry. Each patient gave a blood sample that was collected before any therapy had been received. This clonotype came up many times. The target antigen is unknown. The germline V gene encodes CDR1 SGHVS and CDR2 FQNEAQ. With 1 base removed from V and 0 bases from J, the gap between germline ends came to 12 bases. This CDR3 contains 16 residues. Regarding the study as a whole: There were 25 to 35 CD8+ CDR3 sequences that occurred in both patients and controls.

This receptor was identified in a human donor with aplastic anemia. Sequenced input: sorted CD4+, CD8+, or CD8+CD57+ T cells (not recorded which) from PBMCs. The rearrangement links TRBV7-8 to TRBJ1-2; possibly TRBD1 for D (5 bases). The CDR3 protein is CASSLGGARANYGYTF. The CDR3 DNA is TGTGCCAGCAGCTTAGGGGGCGCAAGGGCTAACTATGGCTACACCTTC.